A single T cell receptor beta chain is shown here with its context. The data belong to a study of beta chain features in type 1 diabetes. Study-level information: Across the samples, roughly 98,000,000 sorted cells were examined in total.

The entirety of the isolated RNA underwent reverse transcription, so expressed TCRB transcripts were sequenced. TCRdb's copy holds only in-frame clones and misses some; the assay was immunoSEQ multiplex PCR. The data show a few hundred thousand clones, 9.6% seen once. J gave up 4 bases and V 2 bases, and 6 bases lay outside the gene matches. The CDR3 extends over 14 amino acids. Germline V gene lookup returns CDR1 SGHRS and CDR2 YFSETQ. The chain carries TRBV5-1 and TRBJ2-7; TRBD1 matches 7 bases. The sequenced material came from naive CD4+ T cells from blood. This clonotype was obtained from a woman in her late teens or twenties in good health. CDR3 coding DNA: TGCGCCAGCAGCTTTGGACAGGAGGTATACGAGCAGTACTTC. This sequence encodes CASSFGQEVYEQYF.